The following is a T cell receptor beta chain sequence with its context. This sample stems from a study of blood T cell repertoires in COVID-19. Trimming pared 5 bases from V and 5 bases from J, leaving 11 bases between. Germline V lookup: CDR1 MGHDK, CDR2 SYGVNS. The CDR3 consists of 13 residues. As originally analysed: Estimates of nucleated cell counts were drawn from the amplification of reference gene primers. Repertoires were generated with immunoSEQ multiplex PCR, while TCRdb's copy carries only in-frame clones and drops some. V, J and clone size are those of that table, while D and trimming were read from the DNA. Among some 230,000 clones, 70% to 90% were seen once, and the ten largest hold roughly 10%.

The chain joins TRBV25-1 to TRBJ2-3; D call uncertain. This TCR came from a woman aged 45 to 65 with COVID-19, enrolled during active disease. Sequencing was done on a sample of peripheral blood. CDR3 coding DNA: TGTGCCAGCAGTTTCAGAACACGAGATACGCAGTATTTT. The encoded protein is CASSFRTRDTQYF.